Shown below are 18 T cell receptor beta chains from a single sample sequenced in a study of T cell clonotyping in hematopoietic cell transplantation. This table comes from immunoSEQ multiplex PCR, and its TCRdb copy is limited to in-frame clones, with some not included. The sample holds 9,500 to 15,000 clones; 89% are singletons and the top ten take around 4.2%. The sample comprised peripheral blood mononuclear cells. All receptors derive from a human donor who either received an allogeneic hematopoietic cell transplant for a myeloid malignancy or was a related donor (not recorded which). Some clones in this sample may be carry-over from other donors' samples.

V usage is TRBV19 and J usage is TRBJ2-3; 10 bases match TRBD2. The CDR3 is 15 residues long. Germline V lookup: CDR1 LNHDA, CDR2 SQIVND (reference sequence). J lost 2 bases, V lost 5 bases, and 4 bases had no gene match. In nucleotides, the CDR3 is TGTGCCAGTAGTCCCACTAGCGGGGTCACAGATACGCAGTATTTT. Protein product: CASSPTSGVTDTQYF.

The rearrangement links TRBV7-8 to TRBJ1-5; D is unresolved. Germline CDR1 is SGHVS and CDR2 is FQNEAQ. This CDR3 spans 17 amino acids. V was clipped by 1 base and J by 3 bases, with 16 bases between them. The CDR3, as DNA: TGTGCCAGCAGCTTAGGCCAGATTTGGGCACTCAATCAGCCCCAGCATTTT. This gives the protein CASSLGQIWALNQPQHF. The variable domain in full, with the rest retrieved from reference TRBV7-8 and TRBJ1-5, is GAGVSQSPRYKVAKRGQDVALRCDPISGHVSLFWYQQALGQGPEFLTYFQNEAQLDKSGLPSDRFFAERPEGSVSTLKIQRTQQEDSAVYLCASSLGQIWALNQPQHFGDGTRLSIL.

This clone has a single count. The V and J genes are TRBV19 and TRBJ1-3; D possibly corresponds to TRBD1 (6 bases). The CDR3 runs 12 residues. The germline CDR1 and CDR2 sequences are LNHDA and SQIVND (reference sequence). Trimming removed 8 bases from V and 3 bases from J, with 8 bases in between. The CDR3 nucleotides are TGTGCCAGTTGGACAGTTGGAAACACCATATATTTT. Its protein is CASWTVGNTIYF.

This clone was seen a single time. CDR3 bases: TGTGCCAGCAGCCAAGATGTACACCGGGAGGTGACCCAGTACTTC. Amino acid sequence: CASSQDVHREVTQYF. The V call is TRBV4-2, the J call TRBJ2-5; 7 bases are a match to TRBD2. From germline, CDR1 is LGHNA and CDR2 YNFKEQ. J lost 7 bases, V lost 0 bases, and 8 bases had no gene match. This CDR3 has 15 amino acids.

CDR3 sequence: CAWREGAAGYTF. In DNA, the CDR3 is TGTGCCTGGAGAGAGGGGGCCGCTGGCTACACCTTC. J is TRBJ1-2 and V is TRBV30, with TRBD1 matching 7 bases. This CDR3 is 12 amino acids long. Germline loops: CDR1 GTSNPN, CDR2 SVGIG (reference sequence). Trimming took 3 bases from V and 7 from J; bases not matched to a gene: 5.

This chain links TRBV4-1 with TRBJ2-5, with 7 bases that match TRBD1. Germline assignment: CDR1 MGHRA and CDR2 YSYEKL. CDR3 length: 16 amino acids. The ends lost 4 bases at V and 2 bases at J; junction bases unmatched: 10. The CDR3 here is CASSRSDRDLQETQYF. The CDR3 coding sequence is TGCGCCAGCAGCCGGTCTGACAGGGACCTTCAAGAGACCCAGTACTTC.

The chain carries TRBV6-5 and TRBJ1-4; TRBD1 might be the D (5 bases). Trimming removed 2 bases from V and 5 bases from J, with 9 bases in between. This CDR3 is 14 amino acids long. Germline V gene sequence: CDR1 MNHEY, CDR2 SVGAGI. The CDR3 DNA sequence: TGTGCCAGCAGTTACAAGGGGCGGAATGAAAAACTGTTTTTT. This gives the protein CASSYKGRNEKLFF.

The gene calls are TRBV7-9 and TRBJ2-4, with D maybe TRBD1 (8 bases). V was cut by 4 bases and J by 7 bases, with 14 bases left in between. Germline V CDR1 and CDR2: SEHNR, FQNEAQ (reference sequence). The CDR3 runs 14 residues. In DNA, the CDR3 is TGTGCCAGCAGCTCTGGACAGGGAGGGAACATTCAGTACTTC. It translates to CASSSGQGGNIQYF.

The CDR3 here is CASSYGQGALDYGYTF. As DNA, the CDR3 is TGTGCCAGCAGCTACGGACAGGGGGCGTTGGACTATGGCTACACCTTC. The chain combines TRBV21-1 with TRBJ1-2; the table's D gene call, TRBD1, was not cross checked with the DNA. TRBV21-1 is marked as a pseudogene. This CDR3 spans 16 amino acids.

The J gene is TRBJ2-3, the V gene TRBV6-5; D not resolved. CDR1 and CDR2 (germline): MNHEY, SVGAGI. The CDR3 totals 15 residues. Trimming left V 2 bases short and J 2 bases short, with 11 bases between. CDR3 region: CASSYGRGDTDTQYF. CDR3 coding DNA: TGTGCCAGCAGTTACGGGCGAGGAGACACAGATACGCAGTATTTT.

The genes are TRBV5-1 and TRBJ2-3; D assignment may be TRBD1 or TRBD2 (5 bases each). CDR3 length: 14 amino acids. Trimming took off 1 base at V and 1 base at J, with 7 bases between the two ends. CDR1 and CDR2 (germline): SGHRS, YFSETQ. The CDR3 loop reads CASSLRGGTDTQYF. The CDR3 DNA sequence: TGCGCCAGCAGCTTGAGAGGGGGCACAGATACGCAGTATTTT.

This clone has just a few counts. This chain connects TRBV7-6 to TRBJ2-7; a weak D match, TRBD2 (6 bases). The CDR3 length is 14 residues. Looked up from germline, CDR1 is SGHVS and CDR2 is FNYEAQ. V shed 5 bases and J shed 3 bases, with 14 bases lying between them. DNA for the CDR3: TGTGCCAGCAGCCGGACGGAGGGTCTCTACGAGCAGTACTTC. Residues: CASSRTEGLYEQYF.

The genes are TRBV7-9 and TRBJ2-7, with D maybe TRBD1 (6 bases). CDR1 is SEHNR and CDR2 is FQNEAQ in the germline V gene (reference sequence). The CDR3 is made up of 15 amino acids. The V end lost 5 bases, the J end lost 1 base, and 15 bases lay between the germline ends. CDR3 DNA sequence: TGTGCCAGCAGCCAACTGACGGACAGATCCTACGAGCAGTACTTC. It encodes CASSQLTDRSYEQYF.

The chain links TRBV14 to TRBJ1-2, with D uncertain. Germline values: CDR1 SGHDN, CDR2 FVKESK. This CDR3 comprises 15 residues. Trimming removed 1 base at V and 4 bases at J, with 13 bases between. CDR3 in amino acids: CASSQVGSSAYGYTF. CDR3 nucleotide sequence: TGTGCCAGCAGCCAAGTCGGGTCTTCTGCCTATGGCTACACCTTC.

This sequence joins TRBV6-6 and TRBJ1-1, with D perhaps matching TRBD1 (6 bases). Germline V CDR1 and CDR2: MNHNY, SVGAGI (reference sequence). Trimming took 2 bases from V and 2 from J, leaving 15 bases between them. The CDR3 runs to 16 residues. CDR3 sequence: CASSYPGATENTEAFF. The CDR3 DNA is TGTGCCAGCAGTTACCCGGGGGCGACGGAAAACACTGAAGCTTTCTTT.

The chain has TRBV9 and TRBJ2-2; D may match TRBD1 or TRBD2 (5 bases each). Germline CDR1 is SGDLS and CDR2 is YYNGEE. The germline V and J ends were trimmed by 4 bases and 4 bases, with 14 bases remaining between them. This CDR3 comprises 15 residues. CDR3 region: CASSLRDGTTGELFF. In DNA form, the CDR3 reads TGTGCCAGCAGCCTAAGGGACGGAACCACCGGGGAGCTGTTTTTT.

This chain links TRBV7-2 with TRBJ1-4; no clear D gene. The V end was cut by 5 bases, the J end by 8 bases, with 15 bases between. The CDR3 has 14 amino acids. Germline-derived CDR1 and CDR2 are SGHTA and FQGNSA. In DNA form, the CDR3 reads TGTGCCAGCAGCCCCTCCTGGACGGGCGAAAAACTGTTTTTT. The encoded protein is CASSPSWTGEKLFF.

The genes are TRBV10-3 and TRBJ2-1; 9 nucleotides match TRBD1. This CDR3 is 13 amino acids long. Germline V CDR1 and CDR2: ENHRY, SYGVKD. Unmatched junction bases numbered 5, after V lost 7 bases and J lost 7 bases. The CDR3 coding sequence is TGTGCCATCAACCGGGACAGGGTTAATGAGCAGTTCTTC. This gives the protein CAINRDRVNEQFF.